This entry features one TCR beta chain sequence. Using immunoSEQ multiplex PCR, the repertoire was profiled, and TCRdb retains in-frame clones only, with some absent. Of about 72,000 clones in the sample, around 90% were seen once. The V end lost 4 bases, the J end lost 7 bases, and 17 bases lay between the germline ends. CDR1 is SGHRS, CDR2 YFSETQ, per germline. The CDR3 contains 14 residues. The entry originates in a study of T cells after somatic rescue of genetic block. The receptor's source is a man in his thirties or forties. The chain links TRBV5-1 to TRBJ1-2, with D perhaps TRBD1 (6 bases). The specimen was peripheral blood mononuclear cells (PBMCs). CDR3 nucleotides: TGCGCCAGCAGCCTTGCAGGGGCCGGGGCTGGCTACACCTTC. It specifies CASSLAGAGAGYTF.